What follows are 7 T cell receptor beta chains derived from one specimen sequenced in a study of shared clonotypes between healthy human individuals. The table came from immunoSEQ multiplex PCR; TCRdb's copy has only in-frame clones and leaves some out. This sample yields fewer than 3 million clones, of which around 92% are seen a single time; more than 0.35% belongs to the top ten. The sample taken for sequencing was naive CD4+ T cells from PBMCs. Described subset: CD45RA+ positively selected. These TCRs come from a man younger than 30 in good health. Some clones in this sample may be carry-over from other donors' samples.

The chain uses TRBV4-3 and TRBJ2-7; D gene uncertain. Germline V gene data show CDR1 as LGHNA and CDR2 as YSLEER. Deletions cut 1 base from V and 0 bases from J, with 16 bases between. This CDR3 spans 17 amino acids. As DNA, the CDR3 is TGCGCCAGCAGCCAAGCTCATAGAAGGCTCAGCTCCTACGAGCAGTACTTC. Translated: CASSQAHRRLSSYEQYF.

The chain couples TRBV19 to TRBJ2-7; TRBD2 matches at 8 bases. The CDR3 spans 13 residues. Trimming removed 6 bases from V and 4 bases from J; junction bases left unmatched: 5. Germline lookup yields CDR1 LNHDA and CDR2 SQIVND (reference sequence). CDR3 nucleotide sequence: TGTGCCAGTAGCCGGGAGGGCCGGTACGAGCAGTACTTC. Protein product: CASSREGRYEQYF. The full variable domain, in which reference TRBV19 and TRBJ2-7 provide the parts outside the CDR3, is DGGITQSPKYLFRKEGQNVTLSCEQNLNHDAMYWYRQDPGQGLRLIYYSQIVNDFQKGDIAEGYSVSREKKESFPLTVTSAQKNPTAFYLCASSREGRYEQYFGPGTRLTVT.

On this clone: The same CDR3 also results from other DNA sequences found in this sample. V is TRBV7-3 and J is TRBJ2-1; TRBD2 matches at 10 bases. Per germline, CDR1 SGHTA and CDR2 FQGTGA. This CDR3 has 15 residues. V was pared by 2 bases and J by 3 bases, with 1 base of the junction left unmatched. The CDR3 loop is CASSLGLAVYNEQFF. The DNA of the CDR3 is TGTGCCAGCAGCTTAGGACTAGCGGTCTACAATGAGCAGTTCTTC. The full variable domain, completed using reference TRBV7-3 and TRBJ2-1, is GAGVSQTPSNKVTEKGKYVELRCDPISGHTALYWYRQSLGQGPEFLIYFQGTGAADDSGLPNDRFFAVRPEGSVSTLKIQRTERGDSAVYLCASSLGLAVYNEQFFGPGTRLTVL.

This clone was seen once. Distinct nucleotide sequences in the sample also encode this CDR3. This sequence joins TRBV9 and TRBJ2-2, with TRBD2 identical over 7 bases. Germline CDR1 reads SGDLS; CDR2 reads YYNGEE. V lost 0 bases to trimming and J lost 4 bases; unmatched junction nucleotides: 6. The CDR3 covers 16 residues. The CDR3 region has the DNA TGTGCCAGCAGCGTAGGCCCGGGAGGAATCACCGGGGAGCTGTTTTTT. Protein: CASSVGPGGITGELFF.

The chain is built from TRBV4-3 and TRBJ1-4; D unresolved. This CDR3 contains 16 residues. The germline gives CDR1 LGHNA, CDR2 YSLEER. Trimming stripped 0 bases from V and 7 bases from J, with 15 bases between. CDR3 nucleotide sequence: TGCGCCAGCAGCCAAGATGCAGGTTCATGGGGTGAAAAACTGTTTTTT. Protein: CASSQDAGSWGEKLFF.

This chain links TRBV2 with TRBJ2-1, with 8 bases aligning to TRBD2. Unmatched junction bases numbered 1, after V lost 6 bases and J lost 6 bases. The germline V gene has CDR1 SNHLY and CDR2 FYNNEI. This CDR3 has 12 residues. CDR3 in amino acids: CASRRGGNEQFF. CDR3 DNA sequence: TGTGCCAGCAGACGGGGGGGCAATGAGCAGTTCTTC.

The V gene is TRBV9, the J gene TRBJ2-2; 8 bases fit TRBD2. The CDR3 is made up of 15 amino acids. The germline CDR1 and CDR2 sequences are SGDLS and YYNGEE. V dropped 5 bases and J dropped 2; count of bases not matched to a gene: 5. The CDR3 DNA is TGTGCCAGCAGGGAGAGCGGGAGTAACACCGGGGAGCTGTTTTTT. Protein sequence: CASRESGSNTGELFF.